The 11 T cell receptor beta chains listed next were all sequenced from one sample in a study of tumor and adjacent non-tumor tissue in lung cancer. The library came from three nested PCR rounds adapted from ARM-PCR protocols. TCRdb reanalysed the multiplex PCR reads using MiXCR and keeps one entry per CDR3 protein. The table records approximately 68,000 distinct CDR3 sequences, approximately 73% of them present only once. The template was RNA from unsorted bulk tissue. The normal lung tissue was taken more than 3 cm from the tumor edge. Sequencing was done on a sample of distant non-tumor lung tissue. All receptors derive from a man aged 55 to 70 with non-small cell lung cancer.

For this clonotype: The germline gene is not matched at one end of the junction; a read error may be the cause. The V and J genes are TRBV6-5 and TRBJ1-1; possibly TRBD1 for D (6 bases). This CDR3 is built from 15 residues. Germline V gene sequence: CDR1 MNHEY, CDR2 SVGAGI. CDR3 in DNA: TGTGCCAACAGTTACTCCCGCAGGGGTGGGGCTGGAACTTTCTTT. Its protein is CANSYSRRGGAGTFF.

Details on this clonotype: A much larger clone lies one base from this, so it may be a read error. The chain recombines TRBV30 with TRBJ2-3, with TRBD2 matching over 15 bases. Per germline, CDR1 GTSNPN and CDR2 SVGIG (reference sequence). CDR3 length equals 16 residues. The chain's CDR3 is CASGTSGGSSTDTHYF. The CDR3 nucleotides are TGTGCCTCCGGGACTAGCGGGGGGTCTAGCACAGATACGCATTATTTT.

This chain joins TRBV6-5 and TRBJ2-3; D ambiguous. The J call is uncertain, as TRBJ1-5 better fits the DNA end. The germline gives CDR1 MNHEY, CDR2 SVGAGI. The CDR3 totals 15 residues. The DNA of the CDR3 is TGTGCCAGCAGTAGGGCTAGCGGGCGTGCAGATACGCAGCATTTT. Protein product: CASSRASGRADTQHF.

This clonotype was seen at least ten times. This chain links TRBV5-4 with TRBJ2-1; a possible D gene is TRBD2 (5 bases). Deletions cut 0 bases from V and 10 bases from J, with 11 bases between. The CDR3 sequence is 13 residues long. CDR1 is SGHNT, CDR2 YYREEE, per germline (reference sequence). In nucleotides, the CDR3 is TGTGCCAGCAGCTTGGATAGGAGGATAGAGCAGTTCTTC. Its translation is CASSLDRRIEQFF.

Regarding this clonotype: Because the CDR3's place on the DNA is in doubt, the DNA is left out and the CDR3 is given as listed by TCRdb. This chain connects TRBV6-5 to TRBJ1-2; TRBD1, as called in the table, went unchecked against the DNA. CDR1 and CDR2 (germline): MNHEY, SVGAGI. The CDR3 is made up of 15 amino acids, end residues included. This CDR3 reads CAYSRQGGDNYGCTF.

As to this clonotype: The germline gene is not matched at one end of the junction; a read error may be the cause. The chain is built from TRBV11-1 and TRBJ1-1; D gene ambiguous. This CDR3 is 16 amino acids long. The germline CDR1 and CDR2 sequences are SGHAT and FQDESV (reference sequence). The CDR3 sequence: CASSLPPRLMNTEAFF. CDR3 coding DNA: TGTGCCAGCAGCTTGCCTCCTAGGCTAATGAATACTGAAGCTTTCTTT.

Concerning this clonotype itself: No conserved phenylalanine or tryptophan is present at the end of the CDR3, so a read error is the likely explanation. This chain joins TRBV29-1 and TRBJ2-7; TRBD1 aligns across 8 bases. Trimming took 5 bases from V and 5 from J; bases not matched to a gene: 8. The CDR3 loop spans 13 amino acids. Germline CDR1 SQVTM, CDR2 ANQGSEA. In DNA, the CDR3 is TGCAGCGTTCTCCGGAGACAGGGGAACGAGCAGTACCTC. Protein sequence: CSVLRRQGNEQYL.

Comment on this clonotype: At one end the junction does not follow the germline gene, possibly because of a read error. The chain joins TRBV5-1 to TRBJ2-3; D unclear. This CDR3 contains 14 residues. CDR1 is SGHRS and CDR2 is YFSETQ in the germline V gene. The CDR3 region is CTSSPGSSTDTQYF. CDR3 coding DNA: TGCACCAGCAGCCCCGGCAGTAGCACAGATACGCAGTACTTT.

Worth noting for this clonotype: At one end the junction does not follow the germline gene, possibly because of a read error. The chain recombines TRBV29-1 with TRBJ1-2; D not resolved. Germline V gene sequence: CDR1 SQVTM, CDR2 ANQGSEA. This CDR3 is built from 11 residues. The CDR3 loop is CNVPVDYGYTF. CDR3 coding DNA: TGCAACGTTCCTGTGGACTATGGCTACACCTTC.

This clonotype was seen at least ten times. The V call is TRBV20-1, the J call TRBJ2-3; TRBD2 agrees at 13 bases. The CDR3 is 16 amino acids. After removal of 1 base from V and 2 bases from J, the junction contained 3 bases not matched to a gene. From germline, CDR1 is DFQATT and CDR2 SNEGSKA (reference sequence). CDR3 sequence (DNA): TGCAGTGCTAGAGGGACTAGCGGGAGAATCACAGATACGCAGTATTTT. Its protein product is CSARGTSGRITDTQYF.

This clonotype was picked up one time. Its ends do not fully match the called genes, so a read error is possible. V is TRBV20-1 and J is TRBJ2-1, with 7 bases fitting TRBD2. Germline V gene lookup returns CDR1 DFQATT and CDR2 SNEGSKA (reference sequence). CDR3 length equals 15 residues. CDR3 DNA: TGTAGTGCTCCCCGGAGCGGGAAGTTTGTCATTGAGCAGTTCTTC. This encodes CSAPRSGKFVIEQFF.